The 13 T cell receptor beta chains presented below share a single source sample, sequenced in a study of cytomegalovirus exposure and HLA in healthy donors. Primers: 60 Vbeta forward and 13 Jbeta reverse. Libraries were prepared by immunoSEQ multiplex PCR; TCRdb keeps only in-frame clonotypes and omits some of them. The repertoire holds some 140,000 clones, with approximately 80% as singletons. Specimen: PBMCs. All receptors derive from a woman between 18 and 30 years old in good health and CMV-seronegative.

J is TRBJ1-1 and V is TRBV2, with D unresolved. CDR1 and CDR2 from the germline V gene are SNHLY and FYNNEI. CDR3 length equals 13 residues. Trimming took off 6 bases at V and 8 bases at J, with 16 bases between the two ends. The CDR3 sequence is CASRAAAEREAFF. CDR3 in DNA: TGTGCCAGCAGGGCGGCGGCGGAAAGGGAAGCTTTCTTT.

In nucleotides, the CDR3 is TGTGCCAGCAGCCTTGCCCTAGCAAGGGAATACGAGCAGTACTTC. Translated, it gives CASSLALAREYEQYF. The chain couples TRBV7-2 to TRBJ2-7, with D perhaps TRBD2 (5 bases). Germline CDR1 SGHTA, CDR2 FQGNSA. Deletions cut 5 bases from V and 4 bases from J, with 18 bases between. This CDR3 is 15 amino acids long.

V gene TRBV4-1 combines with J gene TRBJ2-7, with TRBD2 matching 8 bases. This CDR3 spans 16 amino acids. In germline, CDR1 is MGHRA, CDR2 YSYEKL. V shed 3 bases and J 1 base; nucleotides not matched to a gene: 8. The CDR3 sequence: CASSHSYTSGSYEQYF. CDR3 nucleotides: TGCGCCAGCAGCCACTCGTATACTAGCGGATCCTACGAGCAGTACTTC.

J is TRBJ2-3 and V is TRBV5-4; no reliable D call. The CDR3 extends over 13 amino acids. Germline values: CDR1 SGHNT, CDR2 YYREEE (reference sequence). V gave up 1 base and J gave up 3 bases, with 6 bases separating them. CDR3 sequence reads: CASSLTETDTQYF. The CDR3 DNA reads TGTGCCAGCAGCTTGACGGAGACAGATACGCAGTATTTT.

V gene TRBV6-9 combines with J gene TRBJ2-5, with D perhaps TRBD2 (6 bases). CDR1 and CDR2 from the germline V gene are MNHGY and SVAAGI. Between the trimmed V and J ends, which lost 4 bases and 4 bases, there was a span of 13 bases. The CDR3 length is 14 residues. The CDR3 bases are TGTGCCAGCAGTTCCCGGGACTGGGGAGAGACCCAGTACTTC. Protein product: CASSSRDWGETQYF.

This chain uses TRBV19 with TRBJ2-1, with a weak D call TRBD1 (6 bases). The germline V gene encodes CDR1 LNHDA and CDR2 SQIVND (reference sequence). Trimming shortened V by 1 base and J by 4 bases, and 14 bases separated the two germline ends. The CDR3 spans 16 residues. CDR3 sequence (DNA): TGTGCCAGTAGTATAGCCGGCAGGGGCCTTTACAATGAGCAGTTCTTC. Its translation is CASSIAGRGLYNEQFF.

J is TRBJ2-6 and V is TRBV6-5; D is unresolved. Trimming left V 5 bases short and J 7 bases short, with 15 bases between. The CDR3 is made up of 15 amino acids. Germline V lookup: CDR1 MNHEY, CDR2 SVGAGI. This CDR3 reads CASSTAAAAANVLTF. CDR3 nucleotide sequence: TGTGCCAGCAGTACCGCGGCAGCCGCAGCCAACGTCCTGACTTTC.

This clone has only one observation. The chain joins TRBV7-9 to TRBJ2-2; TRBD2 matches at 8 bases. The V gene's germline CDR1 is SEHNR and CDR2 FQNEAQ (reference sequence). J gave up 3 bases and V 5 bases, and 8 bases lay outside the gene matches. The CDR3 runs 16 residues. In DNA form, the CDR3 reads TGTGCCAGCAGCCCAGGACTAGCTCTAGACACCGGGGAGCTGTTTTTT. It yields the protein CASSPGLALDTGELFF.

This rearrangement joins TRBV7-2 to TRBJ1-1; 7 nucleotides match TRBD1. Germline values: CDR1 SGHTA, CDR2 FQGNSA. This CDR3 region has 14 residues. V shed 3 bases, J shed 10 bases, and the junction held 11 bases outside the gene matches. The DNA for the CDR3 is TGTGCCAGCAGCTTCCGTTCCAGGGGGGAGACAGCTTTCTTT. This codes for CASSFRSRGETAFF.

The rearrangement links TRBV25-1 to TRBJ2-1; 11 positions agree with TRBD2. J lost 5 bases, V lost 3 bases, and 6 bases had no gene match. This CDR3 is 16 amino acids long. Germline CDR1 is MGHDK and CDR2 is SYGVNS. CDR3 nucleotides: TGTGCCAGCAGTGAGGGTTCGGGACTAGCGGACAATGAGCAGTTCTTC. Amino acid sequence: CASSEGSGLADNEQFF.

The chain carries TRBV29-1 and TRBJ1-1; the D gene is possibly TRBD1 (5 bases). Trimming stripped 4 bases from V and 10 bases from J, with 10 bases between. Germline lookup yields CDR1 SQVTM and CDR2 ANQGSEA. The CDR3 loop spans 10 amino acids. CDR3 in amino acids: CSVAEGRAFF. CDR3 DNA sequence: TGCAGCGTTGCGGAGGGGCGAGCTTTCTTT.

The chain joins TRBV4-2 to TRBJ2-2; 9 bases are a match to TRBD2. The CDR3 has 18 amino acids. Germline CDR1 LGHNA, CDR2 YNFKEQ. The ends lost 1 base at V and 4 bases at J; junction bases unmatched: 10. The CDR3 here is CASSQVAGGTVGTGELFF. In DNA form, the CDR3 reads TGTGCCAGCAGCCAAGTCGCGGGGGGGACGGTGGGCACCGGGGAGCTGTTTTTT.

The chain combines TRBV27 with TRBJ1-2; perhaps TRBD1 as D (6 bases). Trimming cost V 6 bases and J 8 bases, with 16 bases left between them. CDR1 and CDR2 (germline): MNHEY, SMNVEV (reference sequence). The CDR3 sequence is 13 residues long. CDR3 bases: TGTGCCAGCAGCACCTCTCTGAGGGGGGGCTACACCTTC. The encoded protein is CASSTSLRGGYTF.